This passage covers 21 T cell receptor beta chains from one sample sequenced in a study of response to subunit inactivated influenza vaccine (dated by TCRdb to between 2017 and 2018). Preparation of the library involved RT-PCR. The instrument given in TCRdb is Illumina HiSeq 2500. The raw public data were reprocessed by TCRdb itself: fastp quality trimming at Q25, MiXCR clonotype calling, in-frame beta chains only. A single entry per CDR3 protein holds the most common genes and DNA from its merged rows. A total of under 800,000 distinct CDR3 sequences appear in this sample, 14% of them only once. Of the sample, around 7% falls within the top ten clones. This material consisted of PBMCs from blood, taken 14 to 15 days before vaccination. These receptors were collected from a man over 45 who received an inactivated influenza vaccine. Donor details come from another sample of the same person, matched by shared clones.

This clonotype was picked up a small number of times. The chain couples TRBV5-1 to TRBJ2-3; 14 bases match TRBD2. The V segment lost 4 bases and the J segment 3 bases; nucleotides outside the gene matches: 7. The CDR3 loop spans 17 amino acids. CDR1 and CDR2 (germline): SGHRS, YFSETQ. The CDR3 DNA reads TGCGCCAGCAGCCGCGGGACTAGCGGGAGTAGTACAGATACGCAGTATTTT. Protein sequence: CASSRGTSGSSTDTQYF.

The chain links TRBV7-9 to TRBJ2-5, with 8 bases matching TRBD2. V dropped 7 bases and J dropped 5; count of bases not matched to a gene: 3. CDR3 length: 12 residues. From germline, CDR1 is SEHNR and CDR2 FQNEAQ (reference sequence). The CDR3 here is CASKTGGETQYF. CDR3 DNA: TGTGCCAGCAAGACGGGAGGGGAGACCCAGTACTTC.

There are many counts of this clonotype. V usage is TRBV5-1 and J usage is TRBJ2-1; 10 positions match TRBD2. The CDR3 runs 16 residues. Germline V gene data show CDR1 as SGHRS and CDR2 as YFSETQ. V lost 0 bases and J lost 5; bases outside the gene matches: 5. This chain's CDR3 is CASSLGGLAVNNEQFF. For the CDR3, the DNA is TGCGCCAGCAGCTTGGGCGGACTAGCGGTAAACAATGAGCAGTTCTTC.

The sample holds many counts of this clonotype. The chain joins TRBV10-3 to TRBJ1-1, with 9 bases matching TRBD1. The CDR3 has 15 amino acids. The V segment lost 6 bases and the J segment 1 base; nucleotides outside the gene matches: 6. Germline loops: CDR1 ENHRY, CDR2 SYGVKD. In nucleotides, the CDR3 is TGTGCCATCAGGGGCTGGGGACAGGGGAACACTGAAGCTTTCTTT. Translating it yields CAIRGWGQGNTEAFF.

V usage is TRBV11-2 and J usage is TRBJ1-1; TRBD1 matches at 9 bases. CDR3 size: 16 residues. Trimming removed 4 bases from V and 1 base from J; junction bases left unmatched: 7. Germline CDR1 is SGHAT and CDR2 is FQNNGV. In DNA form, the CDR3 reads TGTGCCAGCAGCTGGGACAGGGACCTCGGGAACACTGAAGCTTTCTTT. This encodes CASSWDRDLGNTEAFF. The whole variable domain, remainder taken from reference TRBV11-2 and TRBJ1-1, is EAGVAQSPRYKIIEKRQSVAFWCNPISGHATLYWYQQILGQGPKLLIQFQNNGVVDDSQLPKDRFSAERLKGVDSTLKIQPAKLEDSAVYLCASSWDRDLGNTEAFFGQGTRLTVV.

This clonotype was seen a few times. The chain joins TRBV6-2 or TRBV6-3 to TRBJ1-2, with D maybe TRBD1 (6 bases). The CDR3 loop spans 15 amino acids. Between the trimmed V and J ends, which lost 2 bases and 0 bases, there was a span of 10 bases. Germline-derived CDR1 and CDR2 are MNHEY and SVGEGT. The CDR3 sequence is CASSYADRTNYGYTF. The CDR3 DNA reads TGTGCCAGCAGTTACGCCGACAGGACTAACTATGGCTACACCTTC.

This sequence joins TRBV5-1 and TRBJ1-1; 7 nucleotides match TRBD1. The trim removed 2 bases at V and 3 bases at J, leaving 4 bases unmatched. The CDR3 contains 14 residues. From germline, CDR1 is SGHRS and CDR2 YFSETQ. CDR3 sequence reads: CASSLDRAYTEAFF. In nucleotides, the CDR3 is TGCGCCAGCAGCTTAGACAGGGCCTACACTGAAGCTTTCTTT.

In its sample, this clonotype was seen a few times. This chain connects TRBV5-6 to TRBJ1-1; D not certain. Trimming shortened V by 2 bases and J by 5 bases, and 7 bases separated the two germline ends. The CDR3 runs to 12 residues. Germline-derived CDR1 and CDR2 are SGHDT and YYEEEE. CDR3 amino acids: CASSFIGTEAFF. In nucleotides, the CDR3 is TGTGCCAGCAGCTTCATCGGGACTGAAGCTTTCTTT.

The genes are TRBV6-1 and TRBJ1-5; D gene unclear. Germline V gene sequence: CDR1 MNHNS, CDR2 SASEGT. Trimming removed 6 bases from V and 7 bases from J, with 16 bases in between. The CDR3 runs 14 residues. Written as DNA, the CDR3 is TGTGCCAGCAGCCCTCGTTATAAGGCCCAGCCCCAGCATTTT. Amino acids: CASSPRYKAQPQHF.

This clonotype was detected a few times. This chain joins TRBV7-8 and TRBJ1-1; D gene uncertain. The CDR3 is 14 residues long. Between the trimmed V and J ends, which lost 1 base and 1 base, there was a span of 7 bases. Germline V gene data show CDR1 as SGHVS and CDR2 as FQNEAQ. The CDR3 spells CASSLEARNTEAFF. The DNA of the CDR3 is TGTGCCAGCAGCTTAGAGGCAAGGAACACTGAAGCTTTCTTT.

This chain links TRBV20-1 with TRBJ1-2, with a weak D call TRBD1 (6 bases). The CDR3 sequence is 14 residues long. The V end lost 2 bases, the J end lost 0 bases, and 10 bases lay between the germline ends. Germline values: CDR1 DFQATT, CDR2 SNEGSKA (reference sequence). This CDR3 reads CSARKTGSNYGYTF. The DNA of the CDR3 is TGCAGTGCTAGAAAGACAGGTTCTAACTATGGCTACACCTTC.

This clonotype occurred a few times. V is TRBV29-1 and J is TRBJ2-7; either TRBD1 or TRBD2 may supply D (5 bases each). The germline V gene encodes CDR1 SQVTM and CDR2 ANQGSEA. Trimming removed 2 bases from V and 7 bases from J, with 18 bases in between. The CDR3 totals 14 residues. The CDR3 loop is CSVEHHRGRGEQYF. Written as DNA, the CDR3 is TGCAGCGTTGAACACCATCGGGGACGTGGGGAGCAGTACTTC.

This clonotype has just one count. The CDR3 DNA reads TGCGCCAGCAAATCCCAGTTTTTTAGCACAGATACGCAGTATTTT. Translating gives CASKSQFFSTDTQYF. The gene calls are TRBV23-1 and TRBJ2-3; D unresolved. TRBV23-1 is placed among ORFs of uncertain function. This CDR3 contains 15 residues. V was cut by 7 bases and J by 0 bases, with 14 bases left in between.

This clonotype was seen a handful of times. The chain couples TRBV7-9 to TRBJ2-1, with 12 nucleotides matching TRBD2. This CDR3 is built from 17 residues. After removal of 5 bases from V and 5 bases from J, the junction contained 10 bases not matched to a gene. CDR1 is SEHNR, CDR2 FQNEAQ, per germline (reference sequence). As DNA, the CDR3 is TGTGCCAGCAGCCCGCGGTCACTAGCGGGAGGCCACAATGAGCAGTTCTTC. Encoded protein: CASSPRSLAGGHNEQFF.

This clonotype was seen at least ten times. The gene calls are TRBV30 and TRBJ2-7, with D perhaps matching TRBD1 (5 bases). Trimming left V 4 bases short and J 7 bases short, with 17 bases between. Germline CDR1 and CDR2: GTSNPN and SVGIG (reference sequence). The length of the CDR3 is 13 residues. The CDR3 coding sequence is TGTGCCTGGACCCGAGTAGGGGCGTGGGAGCAGTACTTC. Its translation is CAWTRVGAWEQYF.

This clonotype was observed a few times. The genes are TRBV6-2 or TRBV6-3 and TRBJ2-7; 11 nucleotides match TRBD2. The CDR3 is 18 amino acids. The trim removed 0 bases at V and 4 bases at J, leaving 11 bases unmatched. Germline V gene lookup returns CDR1 MNHEY and CDR2 SVGEGT. DNA for the CDR3: TGTGCCAGCAGTTACTCGAGGTTCAGGACTAGCGGGCCTTACGAGCAGTACTTC. Amino acid sequence: CASSYSRFRTSGPYEQYF.

Turning to this clonotype: One end of the junction does not line up with germline, which may come from a read error. The rearrangement uses TRBV11-1 and TRBJ2-4; D is unclear. The CDR3 has 16 residues. From germline, CDR1 is SGHAT and CDR2 FQDESV (reference sequence). The CDR3 DNA is TGTGCCAGCAGCTTCGCTAGGAGTATAGCCAAAAACACTCAGTACTTC. The encoded protein is CASSFARSIAKNTQYF.

The J gene is TRBJ2-1, the V gene TRBV5-6; 9 nucleotides align to TRBD2. The CDR3 consists of 16 residues. J was trimmed by 3 bases and V by 6 bases; bases with no gene match: 10. Per germline, CDR1 SGHDT and CDR2 YYEEEE. The CDR3 nucleotides are TGTGCCAGCACCCCCTCGGGCGGGAGGGGCTACAATGAGCAGTTCTTC. This sequence encodes CASTPSGGRGYNEQFF. Filled out from reference TRBV5-6 and TRBJ2-1, the complete variable domain reads DAGVTQSPTHLIKTRGQQVTLRCSPKSGHDTVSWYQQALGQGPQFIFQYYEEEERQRGNFPDRFSGHQFPNYSSELNVNALLLGDSALYLCASTPSGGRGYNEQFFGPGTRLTVL.

This clonotype came up many times. The chain carries TRBV6-5 and TRBJ1-1; D is possibly TRBD1 (6 bases). This CDR3 spans 15 amino acids. Germline CDR1 is MNHEY and CDR2 is SVGAGI. Trimming cost V 4 bases and J 0 bases, with 12 bases left between them. CDR3 DNA: TGTGCCAGCAGTTCCACAGGGCACATGAACACTGAAGCTTTCTTT. Protein: CASSSTGHMNTEAFF.

This clonotype was seen at least ten times. The chain has TRBV6-2 or TRBV6-3 and TRBJ2-2; the D is unclear. Germline CDR1 is MNHEY and CDR2 is SVGEGT. Between the trimmed V and J ends, which lost 7 bases and 6 bases, there was a span of 15 bases. The CDR3 is 14 amino acids. CDR3: CASKLWEPPGELFF. The CDR3 coding sequence is TGTGCCAGCAAGTTGTGGGAACCCCCCGGGGAGCTGTTTTTT.

The chain recombines TRBV12-3 or TRBV12-4 with TRBJ2-5, with D uncertain. The CDR3 covers 15 residues. V was trimmed by 5 bases and J by 3 bases, leaving 16 bases between them. The CDR3 DNA reads TGTGCCAGCAGTACCGACCGTGACTTGAAAGAGACCCAGTACTTC. Residues: CASSTDRDLKETQYF.